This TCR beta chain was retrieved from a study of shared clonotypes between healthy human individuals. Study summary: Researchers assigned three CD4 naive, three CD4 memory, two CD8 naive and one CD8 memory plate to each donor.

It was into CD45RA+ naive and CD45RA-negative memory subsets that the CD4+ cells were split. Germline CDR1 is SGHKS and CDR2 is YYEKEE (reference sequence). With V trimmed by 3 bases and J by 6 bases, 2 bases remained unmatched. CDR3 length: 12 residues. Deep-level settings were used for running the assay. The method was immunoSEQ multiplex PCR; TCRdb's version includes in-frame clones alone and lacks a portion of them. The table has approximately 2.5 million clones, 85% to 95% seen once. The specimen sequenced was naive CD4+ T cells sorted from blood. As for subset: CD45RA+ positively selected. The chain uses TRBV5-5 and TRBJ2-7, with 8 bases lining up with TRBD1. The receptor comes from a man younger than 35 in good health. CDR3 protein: CASSWTGREQYF. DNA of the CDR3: TGTGCCAGCAGCTGGACAGGGCGCGAGCAGTACTTC. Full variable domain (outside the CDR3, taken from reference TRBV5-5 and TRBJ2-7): DAGVTQSPTHLIKTRGQQVTLRCSPISGHKSVSWYQQVLGQGPQFIFQYYEKEERGRGNFPDRFSARQFPNYSSELNVNALLLGDSALYLCASSWTGREQYFGPGTRLTVT.